These 21 T cell receptor beta chains originate from one sample sequenced in a study of blood T cell repertoires in COVID-19. Clones were sequenced by immunoSEQ multiplex PCR, and TCRdb holds only the in-frame ones, with some missing. The sample has fewer than 600,000 clones; roughly 87% are singletons. Sequenced material: peripheral blood. Source of these receptors: a man aged 18 to 29 with COVID-19, enrolled during active disease.

Here the CDR3 reads CASSLDTSAGTEAFF. In DNA form, the CDR3 reads TGTGCCAGCAGCTTAGACACAAGCGCGGGCACTGAAGCTTTCTTT. The genes are TRBV11-1 and TRBJ1-1; D uncertain. The V gene's germline CDR1 is SGHAT and CDR2 FQDESV (reference sequence). V was pared by 1 base and J by 4 bases, with 13 bases between. CDR3 size: 15 residues.

The V gene is TRBV7-2, the J gene TRBJ2-7; D might be TRBD2 (6 bases). Germline V gene data show CDR1 as SGHTA and CDR2 as FQGNSA. V was clipped by 7 bases and J by 1 base, with 17 bases between them. This CDR3 is 15 amino acids long. The CDR3 nucleotides are TGTGCCAGCACCCCCGGACTAAGTAGGTCCTACGAGCAGTACTTC. Translating gives CASTPGLSRSYEQYF.

The V call is TRBV19, the J call TRBJ1-6; tentatively, D is TRBD1 (5 bases). Germline-derived CDR1 and CDR2 are LNHDA and SQIVND (reference sequence). Deletions cut 3 bases from V and 7 bases from J, with 16 bases between. The CDR3 is made up of 16 amino acids. This CDR3 is CASSIFSGKLNSPLHF. In nucleotides, the CDR3 is TGTGCCAGTAGTATCTTCTCAGGGAAACTCAATTCACCCCTCCACTTT.

V gene TRBV5-6 combines with J gene TRBJ2-7, with TRBD1 matching over 11 bases. Germline V gene lookup returns CDR1 SGHDT and CDR2 YYEEEE. The CDR3 covers 14 residues. With V trimmed by 2 bases and J by 6 bases, 4 bases remained unmatched. In DNA form, the CDR3 reads TGTGCCAGCAGCTTTACAGGACAGGGGGCCGAGCAGTACTTC. Its protein product is CASSFTGQGAEQYF.

The chain combines TRBV5-1 with TRBJ2-3, with TRBD2 identical over 8 bases. The V segment lost 4 bases and the J segment 2 bases; nucleotides outside the gene matches: 6. Germline loops: CDR1 SGHRS, CDR2 YFSETQ. The CDR3 has 15 residues. CDR3 residues: CASSPRTSYTDTQYF. CDR3 DNA: TGCGCCAGCAGCCCGAGGACTAGCTACACAGATACGCAGTATTTT.

J is TRBJ2-3 and V is TRBV19, with 10 nucleotides matching TRBD2. The ends lost 0 bases at V and 4 bases at J; junction bases unmatched: 4. Germline lookup yields CDR1 LNHDA and CDR2 SQIVND (reference sequence). The CDR3 is 16 residues long. CDR3 sequence reads: CASSIDGAGGADTQYF. The CDR3 nucleotides read TGTGCCAGTAGTATAGATGGAGCGGGAGGGGCAGATACGCAGTATTTT.

Notes on this clone: The sample contains more than one DNA sequence encoding this CDR3. This chain links TRBV9 with TRBJ2-3, with 8 nucleotides matching TRBD2. The CDR3 is 14 residues long. V trimming: 0 bases; J trimming: 6 bases; junction bases outside the gene matches: 3. Germline lookup yields CDR1 SGDLS and CDR2 YYNGEE. CDR3 residues: CASSVAGGGDTQYF. CDR3 DNA: TGTGCCAGCAGCGTAGCCGGGGGGGGCGATACGCAGTATTTT.

The chain links TRBV11-3 to TRBJ2-1, with a weak D call TRBD2 (6 bases). This CDR3 has 15 residues. V lost 1 base to trimming and J lost 3 bases, with 10 bases between them. Germline V gene data show CDR1 as SGHNT and CDR2 as YENEEA. This CDR3 is CASSLGSGYYNEQFF. The CDR3 DNA is TGTGCCAGCAGCTTAGGTAGCGGATACTACAATGAGCAGTTCTTC. Filled out from reference TRBV11-3 and TRBJ2-1, the complete variable domain reads EAGVVQSPRYKIIEKKQPVAFWCNPISGHNTLYWYLQNLGQGPELLIRYENEEAVDDSQLPKDRFSAERLKGVDSTLKIQPAELGDSAVYLCASSLGSGYYNEQFFGPGTRLTVL.

This chain links TRBV18 with TRBJ2-7, with 8 bases that match TRBD2. This CDR3 is 14 amino acids long. The ends lost 4 bases at V and 3 bases at J; junction bases unmatched: 5. CDR1 and CDR2 (germline): KGHSH, LQKENI. The CDR3 sequence is CASSQGLVSYEQYF. CDR3 nucleotide sequence: TGTGCCAGCTCACAGGGACTAGTAAGCTACGAGCAGTACTTC.

The chain recombines TRBV11-2 with TRBJ2-7, with 7 bases fitting TRBD2. The CDR3 totals 14 residues. CDR1 is SGHAT and CDR2 is FQNNGV in the germline V gene. The V segment lost 3 bases and the J segment 1 base; nucleotides outside the gene matches: 3. CDR3 residues: CASSFYSGSYEQYF. CDR3 nucleotide sequence: TGTGCCAGCAGCTTTTATAGCGGGTCCTACGAGCAGTACTTC.

The rearrangement uses TRBV5-1 and TRBJ1-3; D call uncertain. V lost 1 base to trimming and J lost 2 bases, with 4 bases between them. CDR3 length: 13 residues. The germline gives CDR1 SGHRS, CDR2 YFSETQ. The CDR3 region is CASSLTPGNTIYF. The CDR3, as DNA: TGCGCCAGCAGCTTGACACCTGGAAACACCATATATTTT.

The genes are TRBV9 and TRBJ2-7; D is perhaps TRBD2 (6 bases). Trimming pared 4 bases from V and 3 bases from J, leaving 17 bases between. From germline, CDR1 is SGDLS and CDR2 YYNGEE. The CDR3 is 15 amino acids. The CDR3 region has the DNA TGTGCCAGCAGCCCCCGCGGCGGGGCATTCTACGAGCAGTACTTC. Its translation is CASSPRGGAFYEQYF.

The rearrangement uses TRBV18 and TRBJ2-7, with D possibly being TRBD1 (6 bases). CDR1 is KGHSH and CDR2 is LQKENI in the germline V gene. V dropped 2 bases and J dropped 2 bases, with 10 bases sitting between them. The CDR3 sequence is 14 residues long. In DNA form, the CDR3 reads TGTGCCAGCTCACCAAAGACAGGAACCTACGAGCAGTACTTC. This sequence encodes CASSPKTGTYEQYF.

This chain joins TRBV6-5 and TRBJ1-5, with a possible D match to TRBD1 (5 bases). The CDR3 sequence is 11 residues long. The germline V gene has CDR1 MNHEY and CDR2 SVGAGI. With 8 bases removed from V and 8 bases from J, the gap between germline ends came to 10 bases. CDR3 sequence (DNA): TGTGCCAGCGGGGGAGGAAAGCCCCAGCATTTT. This codes for CASGGGKPQHF.

The V gene is TRBV5-1, the J gene TRBJ1-4; 8 bases line up with TRBD1. The CDR3 sequence is 16 residues long. CDR1 and CDR2 (germline): SGHRS, YFSETQ. The ends lost 0 bases at V and 7 bases at J; junction bases unmatched: 8. CDR3 in DNA: TGCGCCAGCAGCTTGGCGCACGGACAGGGAGGTGAAAAACTGTTTTTT. This encodes CASSLAHGQGGEKLFF.

V is TRBV5-4 and J is TRBJ2-4; perhaps TRBD1 as D (5 bases). The V gene lost 3 bases and the J gene lost 1 base, with 8 bases spanning the gap. Per the germline V gene, CDR1 is SGHNT and CDR2 is YYREEE (reference sequence). The CDR3 consists of 14 residues. The CDR3, as DNA: TGTGCCAGCAGCTCTACAGGCGCCAAAAACATTCAGTACTTC. Translation gives CASSSTGAKNIQYF.

The rearrangement joins TRBV6-6 to TRBJ2-3, with TRBD1 matching 8 bases. This CDR3 region has 16 residues. The ends lost 5 bases at V and 2 bases at J; junction bases unmatched: 9. The V gene's germline CDR1 is MNHNY and CDR2 SVGAGI (reference sequence). CDR3 in amino acids: CASSRGTGLPTDTQYF. DNA for the CDR3: TGTGCCAGCAGTCGAGGGACAGGACTCCCCACAGATACGCAGTATTTT.

The chain has TRBV6-5 and TRBJ1-6, with D unclear. The length of the CDR3 is 15 residues. CDR1 and CDR2 from the germline V gene are MNHEY and SVGAGI. V was shortened by 5 bases and J by 0 bases, with 8 bases between the two germline ends. DNA of the CDR3: TGTGCCAGCAGTCGGGGTAGCTCCTATAATTCACCCCTCCACTTT. Translated: CASSRGSSYNSPLHF.

The rearrangement joins TRBV10-2 to TRBJ2-4; tentatively, D is TRBD2 (6 bases). Germline CDR1 is WSHSY and CDR2 is SAAADI. Trimming stripped 0 bases from V and 9 bases from J, with 9 bases between. The CDR3 is made up of 13 amino acids. The CDR3, as DNA: TGCGCCAGCAGTGAGTCGATGCGGGGCATTCAGTACTTC. This gives the protein CASSESMRGIQYF.

The chain employs TRBV28 and TRBJ1-1; D may be TRBD1 (5 bases). V was trimmed by 2 bases and J by 5 bases, leaving 12 bases between them. The CDR3 runs 14 residues. Looked up from germline, CDR1 is MDHEN and CDR2 is SYDVKM. The CDR3 bases are TGTGCCAGCAGTTTACGGGACTTGGGGACTGAAGCTTTCTTT. Its protein product is CASSLRDLGTEAFF. The entire variable domain, with the rest obtained from reference TRBV28 and TRBJ1-1, is as follows: DVKVTQSSRYLVKRTGEKVFLECVQDMDHENMFWYRQDPGLGLRLIYFSYDVKMKEKGDIPEGYSVSREKKERFSLILESASTNQTSMYLCASSLRDLGTEAFFGQGTRLTVV.

The chain employs TRBV2 and TRBJ2-7, with D tentatively TRBD1 (6 bases). Trimming removed 5 bases at V and 4 bases at J, with 12 bases between. The germline CDR1 and CDR2 sequences are SNHLY and FYNNEI. The CDR3 runs 13 residues. Written as DNA, the CDR3 is TGTGCCAGCAGTAAAAGGGACACATACGAGCAGTACTTC. It yields the protein CASSKRDTYEQYF. The full variable domain, with the rest looked up from reference TRBV2 and TRBJ2-7, is EPEVTQTPSHQVTQMGQEVILRCVPISNHLYFYWYRQILGQKVEFLVSFYNNEISEKSEIFDDQFSVERPDGSNFTLKIRSTKLEDSAMYFCASSKRDTYEQYFGPGTRLTVT.